The 4 T cell receptor beta chains in this list originate from one sample, sequenced in a study of T cells after somatic rescue of genetic block. Sequencing was performed with immunoSEQ multiplex PCR; in TCRdb, only in-frame clones are kept and a portion is missing. The table has about 14,000 clones, around three quarters seen once. The sample consisted of peripheral blood mononuclear cells (PBMCs). Receptors originate from a boy younger than 18.

J is TRBJ2-3 and V is TRBV11-2; D remains unclear. Deletions cut 2 bases from V and 5 bases from J, with 2 bases between. CDR3 length: 11 amino acids. Germline V gene sequence: CDR1 SGHAT, CDR2 FQNNGV. CDR3 nucleotides: TGTGCCAGCAGCTTATTAGATACGCAGTATTTT. Residues: CASSLLDTQYF. Supplemented by reference TRBV11-2 and TRBJ2-3, the full variable domain reads EAGVAQSPRYKIIEKRQSVAFWCNPISGHATLYWYQQILGQGPKLLIQFQNNGVVDDSQLPKDRFSAERLKGVDSTLKIQPAKLEDSAVYLCASSLLDTQYFGPGTRLTVL.

V is TRBV14 and J is TRBJ2-3; TRBD2 matches at 16 bases. This CDR3 has 17 amino acids. Germline V lookup: CDR1 SGHDN, CDR2 FVKESK. J lost 2 bases, V lost 5 bases, and 4 bases had no gene match. CDR3 sequence reads: CASSLGLAGGPTDTQYF. In DNA form, the CDR3 reads TGTGCCAGCAGCTTGGGACTAGCGGGAGGGCCCACAGATACGCAGTATTTT.

The chain combines TRBV6-6 with TRBJ2-7; D is tentatively TRBD1 or TRBD2 (5 bases each). There are 14 residues in the CDR3. Looked up from germline, CDR1 is MNHNY and CDR2 is SVGAGI (reference sequence). The V and J ends lost 7 bases and 0 bases respectively, with 13 bases between them. Here the CDR3 DNA reads TGTGCCAGCAAAAAAGGGGAGCTCTCCTACGAGCAGTACTTC. Amino acids: CASKKGELSYEQYF.

V and J are TRBV4-2 and TRBJ2-3, with 9 bases that match TRBD2. Per the germline V gene, CDR1 is LGHNA and CDR2 is YNFKEQ. The CDR3 contains 15 residues. The trim removed 4 bases at V and 0 bases at J, leaving 2 bases unmatched. The CDR3 protein is CASSRTSGSTDTQYF. CDR3 DNA sequence: TGTGCCAGCAGCCGAACTAGCGGGAGCACAGATACGCAGTATTTT.